These 15 T cell receptor beta chains were all obtained from the same sample, sequenced in a study of patients and donors after allogeneic stem cell transplantation. TCRdb independently ran MiXCR on the RT-PCR reads; one entry per CDR3 protein. The repertoire consists of 100,000 to 120,000 distinct CDR3 sequences, with 35% occurring once and the leading ten covering roughly 30%. The sample consisted of blood, either unsorted or a sorted T cell fraction (not recorded which). The receptors shown here come from a human donor who was either an allogeneic HSCT recipient or a stem cell or donor lymphocyte infusion donor (not recorded which). It is not recorded whose cells these are; they may come from a transplant donor.

The rearrangement joins TRBV28 to TRBJ1-5; a possible D gene is TRBD1 (5 bases). Trimming cost V 6 bases and J 2 bases, with 8 bases left between them. The CDR3 totals 13 residues. The V gene's germline CDR1 is MDHEN and CDR2 SYDVKM. This CDR3 reads CASRPQGNQPQHF. CDR3 in DNA: TGTGCCAGCAGACCACAGGGCAATCAGCCCCAGCATTTT.

The CDR3 DNA sequence: TGCAGTGCTATGCGGGCTGCAGGAAACACCATATATTTT. Translating gives CSAMRAAGNTIYF. The V gene is TRBV20-1, the J gene TRBJ1-3; D is unclear. The CDR3 spans 13 residues. The germline CDR1 and CDR2 sequences are DFQATT and SNEGSKA (reference sequence). With 4 bases removed from V and 4 bases from J, the gap between germline ends came to 11 bases.

The chain employs TRBV20-1 and TRBJ1-1; D might be TRBD1 (6 bases). The V end lost 6 bases, the J end lost 1 base, and 12 bases lay between the germline ends. The V gene's germline CDR1 is DFQATT and CDR2 SNEGSKA (reference sequence). CDR3 size: 13 residues. As DNA, the CDR3 is TGCAGTGCACCTTTAGGGGGGAACACTGAAGCTTTCTTT. Its translation is CSAPLGGNTEAFF.

The chain recombines TRBV20-1 with TRBJ2-1; 11 bases fit TRBD2. The junction had 11 bases not matched to a gene; V was cut back by 3 bases and J by 7 bases. From germline, CDR1 is DFQATT and CDR2 SNEGSKA (reference sequence). The CDR3 spans 16 residues. The CDR3 protein is CSARGSGRAYGNEQFF. Here the CDR3 DNA reads TGCAGTGCTAGGGGTAGCGGGAGGGCCTACGGGAATGAGCAGTTCTTC.

This clonotype occurred a few times. This chain connects TRBV11-2 to TRBJ1-5; tentative D call: TRBD1 (5 bases). V gave up 2 bases and J gave up 7 bases, with 12 bases separating them. The CDR3 extends over 14 amino acids. Germline assignment: CDR1 SGHAT and CDR2 FQNNGV. Written as DNA, the CDR3 is TGTGCCAGCAGCTTATACGGGGCAAAGCAGCCCCAGCATTTT. This codes for CASSLYGAKQPQHF.

This clonotype was detected a few times. The genes are TRBV19 and TRBJ2-5; 8 bases are a match to TRBD1. The CDR3 runs 13 residues. J lost 5 bases, V lost 4 bases, and 3 bases had no gene match. The germline V gene has CDR1 LNHDA and CDR2 SQIVND (reference sequence). As DNA, the CDR3 is TGTGCCAGTAGTACTTACAGGGGGGAGACCCAGTACTTC. It codes for CASSTYRGETQYF.

The chain uses TRBV29-1 and TRBJ2-3; D call uncertain. Trimming removed 8 bases at V and 0 bases at J, with 9 bases between. The germline gives CDR1 SQVTM, CDR2 ANQGSEA. The CDR3 length is 12 residues. The chain's CDR3 is CSFGPSTDTQYF. The CDR3 DNA sequence: TGCAGCTTTGGGCCAAGCACAGATACGCAGTATTTT.

The V gene is TRBV7-9, the J gene TRBJ1-2, with D maybe TRBD1 (5 bases). In germline, CDR1 is SEHNR, CDR2 FQNEAQ (reference sequence). The CDR3 spans 13 residues. V was cut by 2 bases and J by 6 bases, with 10 bases left in between. In DNA form, the CDR3 reads TGTGCCAGCAGCTTATCAGGGCGTCATGGCTACACCTTC. It codes for CASSLSGRHGYTF.

This clonotype was detected ten times or more. DNA of the CDR3: TGTGCCAGCAGCTTAAGGCCCCCAGGGATTGATCAGCCCCAGCATTTT. Translating gives CASSLRPPGIDQPQHF. The V call is TRBV7-8, the J call TRBJ1-5; TRBD1 might be the D (5 bases). CDR3 length equals 16 residues. From germline, CDR1 is SGHVS and CDR2 FQNEAQ. The germline V and J ends were trimmed by 2 bases and 5 bases, with 16 bases remaining between them.

Ten or more counts support this clonotype. V is TRBV14 and J is TRBJ1-3, with D uncertain. The CDR3 spans 17 residues. Trimming took 0 bases from V and 0 from J, leaving 12 bases between them. Germline V gene data show CDR1 as SGHDN and CDR2 as FVKESK. The CDR3 DNA follows: TGTGCCAGCAGCCAAGATCTCCGAGGATCCTCTGGAAACACCATATATTTT. As protein: CASSQDLRGSSGNTIYF.

The rearrangement joins TRBV4-3 to TRBJ2-3; possible D gene TRBD1, 5 bases. Germline loops: CDR1 LGHNA, CDR2 YSLEER. V was trimmed by 0 bases and J by 1 base, leaving 8 bases between them. The CDR3 consists of 15 residues. The CDR3 DNA reads TGCGCCAGCAGCCAAGATATGACAGGCACAGATACGCAGTATTTT. This gives the protein CASSQDMTGTDTQYF.

This clonotype appeared a single time. The rearrangement links TRBV20-1 to TRBJ2-7; maybe TRBD1 (6 bases). The CDR3 has 14 amino acids. With 3 bases removed from V and 2 bases from J, the gap between germline ends came to 14 bases. Germline V lookup: CDR1 DFQATT, CDR2 SNEGSKA (reference sequence). The CDR3 coding sequence is TGCAGTGCTAGCCGGGCAGGGGACCCCTACGAGCAGTACTTC. Encoded protein: CSASRAGDPYEQYF.

The chain recombines TRBV6-2 or TRBV6-3 with TRBJ1-5; D remains unclear. V lost 3 bases to trimming and J lost 10 bases, with 19 bases between them. CDR3 length: 15 residues. Looked up from germline, CDR1 is MNHEY and CDR2 is SVGEGT. The CDR3 loop is CASSYLYRRVRPQHF. The CDR3 nucleotides are TGTGCCAGCAGTTATCTGTACCGCCGCGTGCGTCCCCAGCATTTT.

This clonotype was counted between two and nine times. V gene TRBV3-1 combines with J gene TRBJ1-5, with TRBD1 as a possible D gene (5 bases). Germline CDR1 is LGHDT and CDR2 is YNNKEL (reference sequence). The V and J ends lost 4 bases and 4 bases respectively, with 17 bases between them. This CDR3 region has 16 residues. This chain's CDR3 is CASSPGQGNRNQPQHF. The CDR3 DNA is TGTGCCAGCAGCCCCGGACAAGGGAATCGGAATCAGCCCCAGCATTTT.

This clonotype was seen only a few times. The V gene is TRBV6-5, the J gene TRBJ2-1; perhaps TRBD1 as D (6 bases). Germline V lookup: CDR1 MNHEY, CDR2 SVGAGI. Trimming left V 6 bases short and J 9 bases short, with 18 bases between. The CDR3 consists of 14 residues. The CDR3 protein is CASRKFRGSVEQFF. CDR3 bases: TGTGCCAGCAGAAAATTCAGGGGAAGCGTTGAGCAGTTCTTC.